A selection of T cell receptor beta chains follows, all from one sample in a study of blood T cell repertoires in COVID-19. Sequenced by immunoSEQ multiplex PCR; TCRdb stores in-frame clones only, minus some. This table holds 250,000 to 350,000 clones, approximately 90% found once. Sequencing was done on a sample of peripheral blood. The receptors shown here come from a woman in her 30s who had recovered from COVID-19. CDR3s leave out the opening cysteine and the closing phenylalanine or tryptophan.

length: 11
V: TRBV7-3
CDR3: ASSPVQGAGYT

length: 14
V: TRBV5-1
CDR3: ASSPWTGGAGETQY

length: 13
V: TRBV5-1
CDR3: ASSLGPSGDQPQH

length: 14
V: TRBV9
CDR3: ASSVSSGANTGELF

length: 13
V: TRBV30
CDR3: AWRETGTGDYGYT

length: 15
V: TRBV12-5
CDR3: ASGLALGVRMNTEAF

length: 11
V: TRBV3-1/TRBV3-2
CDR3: ASSQPTGDGYT

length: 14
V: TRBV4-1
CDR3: ASSLTRTGGVDTQY

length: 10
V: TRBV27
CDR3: ASSFPGTVRF

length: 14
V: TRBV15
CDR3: ATSRIPGTGVVEQY

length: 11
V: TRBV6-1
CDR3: ASSEGLSSPLH

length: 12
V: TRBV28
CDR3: ASKGQGARYEQY

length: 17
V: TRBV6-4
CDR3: ASIPNPGLAGARVVEQY

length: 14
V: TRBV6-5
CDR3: ASSYSVGQSSYEQY

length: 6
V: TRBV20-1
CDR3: SGIEAF

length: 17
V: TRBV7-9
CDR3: ASSLGEWKKVREGYGYT

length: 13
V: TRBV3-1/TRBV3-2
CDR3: ASSQPSGGGGELF

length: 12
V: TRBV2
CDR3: ASSTGTPNSPLH

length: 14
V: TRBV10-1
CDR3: ASSATPTGGRTEAF

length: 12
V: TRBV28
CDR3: ASRYQGAFQPQH

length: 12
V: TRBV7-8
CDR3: ASSLSGGGQPQH

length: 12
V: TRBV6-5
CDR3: ATTTGGSPYEQY

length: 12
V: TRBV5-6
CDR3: ASSQTGTVYEQY

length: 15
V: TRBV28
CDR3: ASSLTGGWTGGFGYT

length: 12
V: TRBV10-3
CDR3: AISEGARNQPQH

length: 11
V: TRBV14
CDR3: ASSQGRDSQAF

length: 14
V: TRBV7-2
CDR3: ASSLGEGAQGNTIY